This T cell receptor beta chain is drawn from a study of T-cell memory formation after mild COVID-19. Across the study: Clusters were largely donor specific.

Germline V CDR1 and CDR2: LGHNA, YSLEER. V lost 0 bases to trimming and J lost 5 bases, with 10 bases between them. This CDR3 region has 14 residues. A 5'RACE reaction primed in the constant segment made cDNA libraries of TCR alpha and TCR beta, and these carried sample barcodes and UMIs. Each CDR3 protein gets one entry after TCRdb re-called the 5' RACE reads with MiXCR. Here the sample spans over 350,000 distinct CDR3 sequences, approximately 15% being singletons. The specimen was PBMCs or a T cell subset sorted from them (not recorded which). The clonotype comes from a man aged 18 to 35 who had mild COVID-19 (a few samples of this study predate the infection). Cell type and time point are not known. V usage is TRBV4-3 and J usage is TRBJ1-1, with D possibly being TRBD1 (6 bases). CDR3 sequence reads: CASSQDDRRTEAFF. Here the CDR3 DNA reads TGCGCCAGCAGCCAAGACGACAGGAGGACTGAAGCTTTCTTT.